One and the same sample provided the 21 T cell receptor beta chains below, sequenced in a study of T cells in Graves' hyperthyroidism and ophthalmopathy. RNA transcripts were the template for amplifying TCR beta CDR3 regions. RT-PCR in the first round (using the HTBI primer set) targeted the TCR CDR3. Via MiXCR, TCRdb re-called the multiplex PCR reads, giving one row per CDR3 protein. The profile shows 500,000 to 600,000 distinct CDR3 sequences, around 15% of them singletons. Material for sequencing was blood. All receptors come from a woman younger than 30 with Graves' hyperthyroidism.

The chain combines TRBV30 with TRBJ1-5; D perhaps matches TRBD1 (5 bases). The length of the CDR3 is 13 residues. Trimming left V 3 bases short and J 7 bases short, with 13 bases between. The V gene's germline CDR1 is GTSNPN and CDR2 SVGIG (reference sequence). Here the CDR3 reads CAWSLGDGQPQHF. In DNA form, the CDR3 reads TGTGCCTGGAGCCTGGGGGACGGCCAGCCCCAGCATTTT.

This clonotype was seen ten or more times. The chain couples TRBV6-2 or TRBV6-3 to TRBJ1-1, with unresolved D. Trimming removed 6 bases at V and 4 bases at J, with 15 bases between. CDR1 is MNHEY and CDR2 is SVGEGT in the germline V gene. The CDR3 contains 14 residues. The CDR3, as DNA: TGTGCCAGCAGAAGGTGGGGAGGCGGCACTGAAGCTTTCTTT. This sequence encodes CASRRWGGGTEAFF.

This clonotype came up a few times. The chain has TRBV12-3 or TRBV12-4 and TRBJ1-2; 7 bases agree with TRBD1. The CDR3 consists of 14 residues. Unmatched junction bases numbered 9, after V lost 5 bases and J lost 6 bases. This chain's CDR3 is CASSRDRVPDGYTF. CDR3 DNA sequence: TGTGCCAGCAGTAGGGACAGAGTACCAGATGGCTACACCTTC.

Only a few counts were recorded for this clonotype. V usage is TRBV27 and J usage is TRBJ1-3; D is uncertain. The length of the CDR3 is 13 residues. CDR1 MNHEY and CDR2 SMNVEV come from the germline V gene (reference sequence). The ends were cut back, 3 bases at V and 8 bases at J, with 11 bases in the middle. CDR3 amino acids: CASSFSPRDTIYF. As DNA, the CDR3 is TGTGCCAGCAGTTTCTCCCCCAGAGACACCATATATTTT.

The table lists this clonotype with many counts. The chain uses TRBV12-3 or TRBV12-4 and TRBJ2-3; the match to TRBD1 covers 8 bases. This CDR3 has 15 residues. Trimming took 5 bases from V and 3 from J; bases not matched to a gene: 7. CDR3 sequence: CASSPPTGVTDTQYF. In DNA form, the CDR3 reads TGTGCCAGCAGTCCCCCGACAGGGGTGACAGATACGCAGTATTTT.

The table lists this clonotype with many counts. At one boundary the junction diverges from the germline segment, which might be a read error. V is TRBV5-1 and J is TRBJ1-5, with D hard to call. The CDR3 runs to 15 residues. Germline-derived CDR1 and CDR2 are SGHRS and YFSETQ. This CDR3 is CASSLDGYSNQPQHF. CDR3 coding DNA: TGTGCCAGCAGCTTAGACGGTTATAGCAATCAGCCCCAGCATTTT.

This clonotype was counted only a few times. The DNA of the CDR3 is TGTGCCAGCAGCCCGATTAGCGGGAGCTACAATGAGCAGTTCTTC. Its translation is CASSPISGSYNEQFF. V and J are TRBV14 and TRBJ2-1; 9 positions agree with TRBD2. Germline V gives CDR1 SGHDN, CDR2 FVKESK. CDR3 size: 15 residues. The J segment lost 3 bases and the V segment lost 4 bases, leaving 4 bases of the junction unmatched.

This sequence joins TRBV6-1 and TRBJ1-1; D uncertain. The V and J ends lost 8 bases and 6 bases respectively, with 10 bases between them. Per germline, CDR1 MNHNS and CDR2 SASEGT. The CDR3 contains 11 residues. CDR3 loop: CASRGVAEAFF. CDR3 sequence (DNA): TGTGCCAGCCGGGGAGTGGCTGAAGCTTTCTTT.

At least ten counts were recorded for this clonotype. The genes are TRBV24-1 and TRBJ2-7; D uncertain. The CDR3 extends over 12 amino acids. Trimming removed 6 bases at V and 0 bases at J, with 5 bases between. Germline values: CDR1 KGHDR, CDR2 SFDVKD. Here the CDR3 reads CATSKDSYEQYF. The CDR3 DNA sequence: TGTGCCACCAGTAAAGACTCCTACGAGCAGTACTTC.

The chain employs TRBV7-8 and TRBJ2-1, with 7 positions matching TRBD2. The CDR3 contains 14 residues. The trim removed 3 bases at V and 9 bases at J, leaving 8 bases unmatched. Per germline, CDR1 SGHVS and CDR2 FQNEAQ. CDR3 DNA: TGTGCCAGCAGCTTGGCCAAGCGGGGTCCTGAGCAGTTCTTC. It translates to CASSLAKRGPEQFF.

This clonotype was detected only once. The rearrangement joins TRBV14 to TRBJ1-4; 8 bases align to TRBD1. The germline V gene has CDR1 SGHDN and CDR2 FVKESK. The V segment lost 7 bases and the J segment 10 bases; nucleotides outside the gene matches: 11. The CDR3 totals 14 residues. CDR3 sequence reads: CASNPGGYGGKLFF. In DNA, the CDR3 is TGTGCCAGCAACCCAGGGGGCTATGGGGGAAAACTGTTTTTT.

This clonotype was recorded at least ten times. The chain uses TRBV7-8 and TRBJ1-5; D is perhaps TRBD1 (6 bases). The germline V gene has CDR1 SGHVS and CDR2 FQNEAQ. The CDR3 has 14 residues. Trimming cost V 1 base and J 6 bases, with 10 bases left between them. CDR3 DNA: TGTGCCAGCAGCTTAGTTGGGGGCCGTCAGCCCCAGCATTTT. Protein product: CASSLVGGRQPQHF.

This clonotype was seen a few times. The rearrangement joins TRBV5-5 to TRBJ2-3; 12 bases fit TRBD2. The CDR3 loop spans 16 amino acids. Germline V gene lookup returns CDR1 SGHKS and CDR2 YYEKEE (reference sequence). V lost 2 bases and J lost 8; bases outside the gene matches: 9. CDR3 residues: CASSLETSGSWGTQYF. The CDR3, as DNA: TGTGCCAGCAGCTTAGAGACTAGCGGGAGTTGGGGTACGCAGTATTTT.

This clonotype occurred many times. This rearrangement joins TRBV11-2 to TRBJ1-1; perhaps TRBD1 as D (6 bases). Germline CDR1 is SGHAT and CDR2 is FQNNGV. The CDR3 is 15 residues long. Trimming took 1 base from V and 4 from J, leaving 13 bases between them. DNA of the CDR3: TGTGCCAGCAGCTTAGGAGGGGGAAGGGGCACTGAAGCTTTCTTT. Its protein product is CASSLGGGRGTEAFF.

This clonotype was picked up many times. The chain combines TRBV30 with TRBJ1-5; TRBD1 agrees at 9 bases. After removal of 2 bases from V and 3 bases from J, the junction contained 5 bases not matched to a gene. This CDR3 is built from 15 residues. In germline, CDR1 is GTSNPN, CDR2 SVGIG (reference sequence). The DNA for the CDR3 is TGTGCCTGGAGTCCTCGGGACAGGGTCAATCAGCCCCAGCATTTT. Its translation is CAWSPRDRVNQPQHF.

The sample holds a few counts of this clonotype. The CDR3 is CASSQDRDRGQRNTEAFF. The CDR3 DNA reads as TGTGCCAGCAGCCAAGACCGGGACAGGGGGCAGAGGAACACTGAAGCTTTCTTT. The chain couples TRBV14 to TRBJ1-1, with TRBD1 matching over 12 bases. CDR3 length: 18 residues. Germline CDR1 reads SGHDN; CDR2 reads FVKESK. Unmatched junction bases numbered 6, after V lost 0 bases and J lost 1 base.

Points on this clonotype: A read error is possible here, since a much larger clone lies one base away. In this CDR3 the conserved last residue, phenylalanine or tryptophan, is missing, so a read error is likely. The chain recombines TRBV28 with TRBJ2-5; tentatively, D is TRBD1 or TRBD2 (5 bases each). Germline CDR1 MDHEN, CDR2 SYDVKM. V lost 8 bases and J 2 bases, leaving 12 bases between the germline ends. The CDR3 runs 13 residues. The DNA of the CDR3 is TGTGCCAGCGAGGGACCCGCTCAAGAGACCCAGTACCTC. Translated, it gives CASEGPAQETQYL.

This clonotype appeared many times. The J gene is TRBJ1-4, the V gene TRBV28, with 7 bases identical to TRBD1. V was pared by 3 bases and J by 8 bases, with 3 bases of the junction left unmatched. Germline CDR1 reads MDHEN; CDR2 reads SYDVKM. The CDR3 extends over 13 amino acids. The chain's CDR3 is CASSFVRGEKLFF. Here the CDR3 DNA reads TGTGCCAGCAGTTTCGTCAGGGGGGAAAAACTGTTTTTT. Looking up the rest from reference TRBV28 and TRBJ1-4 gives the full variable domain: DVKVTQSSRYLVKRTGEKVFLECVQDMDHENMFWYRQDPGLGLRLIYFSYDVKMKEKGDIPEGYSVSREKKERFSLILESASTNQTSMYLCASSFVRGEKLFFGSGTQLSVL.

This clonotype was counted between two and nine times. The V call is TRBV10-2, the J call TRBJ2-5; 8 nucleotides match TRBD2. V lost 0 bases and J lost 1; bases outside the gene matches: 7. The length of the CDR3 is 17 residues. Germline CDR1 and CDR2: WSHSY and SAAADI. The CDR3 sequence is CASSESTGGAGQETQYF. CDR3 coding DNA: TGCGCCAGCAGTGAGTCGACCGGGGGGGCCGGCCAAGAGACCCAGTACTTC.

J is TRBJ2-4 and V is TRBV15; 8 bases are a match to TRBD2. Trimming removed 1 base from V and 1 base from J; junction bases left unmatched: 12. CDR3 size: 19 residues. Germline CDR1 reads LNHNV; CDR2 reads YYDKDF (reference sequence). CDR3 nucleotide sequence: TGTGCCACCAGCAGAGCTGGGGCGGGAGGAGTCCGGGCCAAAAACATTCAGTACTTC. It codes for CATSRAGAGGVRAKNIQYF.

This clonotype was recorded at least ten times. The gene calls are TRBV24-1 and TRBJ2-2; 10 bases line up with TRBD2. V lost 3 bases to trimming and J lost 6 bases; unmatched junction nucleotides: 9. There are 17 residues in the CDR3. Germline CDR1 is KGHDR and CDR2 is SFDVKD. The CDR3 DNA reads TGTGCCACCAGTGATGCTAGCGGGAGAGCCAGGGCCGGGGAGCTGTTTTTT. Translating it yields CATSDASGRARAGELFF.